This T cell receptor beta chain originates from a study of cytomegalovirus exposure and HLA in healthy donors. V was clipped by 7 bases and J by 4 bases, with 20 bases between them. CDR3 length equals 15 residues. CDR1 and CDR2 from the germline V gene are MDHEN and SYDVKM. The study, taken as a whole, reports: Most sequenced TCRs were rare (though some public TCRs occurred in many donors). A prior analysis recorded that most TCR beta V segments were productive about 87% or about 30% of the time. A few V segments could not be told apart, such as TRBV6-2 and TRBV6-3, and were left out.

The PCR had 60 Vbeta and 13 Jbeta primers. TCRdb's copy holds only in-frame clones and misses some; the assay was immunoSEQ multiplex PCR. Of 100,000 to 150,000 clones listed, more than 60% are singletons. This clone was counted a single time. Antigen specificity is unknown. Whereas donors were nominally healthy upon sampling, unrecorded immune exposures were probable. The sample was PBMCs. The chain uses TRBV28 and TRBJ2-7, with D perhaps matching TRBD1 (6 bases). This sequence originates from a woman between 40 and 55 years old in good health and CMV-seronegative. The CDR3 bases are TGTGCCAGCACCGCGCGGACAGCCGATAGTTACGAGCAGTACTTC. Residues: CASTARTADSYEQYF.